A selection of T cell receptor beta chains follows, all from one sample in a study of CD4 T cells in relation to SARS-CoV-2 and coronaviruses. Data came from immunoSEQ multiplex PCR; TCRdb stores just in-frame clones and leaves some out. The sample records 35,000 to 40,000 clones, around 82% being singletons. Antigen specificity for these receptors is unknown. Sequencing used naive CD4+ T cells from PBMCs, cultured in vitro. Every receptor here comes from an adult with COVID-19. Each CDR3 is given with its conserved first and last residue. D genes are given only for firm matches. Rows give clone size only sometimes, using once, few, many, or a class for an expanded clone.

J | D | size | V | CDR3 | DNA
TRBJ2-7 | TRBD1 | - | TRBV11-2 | CASSYQGQGAYEQYF | TGTGCCAGCAGCTACCAAGGACAGGGGGCGTACGAGCAGTACTTC
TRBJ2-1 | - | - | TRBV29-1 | CSAWDTRTYNEQFF | TGCAGCGCCTGGGACACACGCACCTACAATGAGCAGTTCTTC
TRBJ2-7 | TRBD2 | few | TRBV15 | CATSLGPLGRALQAQYF | TGTGCCACCAGCCTCGGGCCCCTGGGGAGGGCCCTGCAGGCGCAGTACTTC
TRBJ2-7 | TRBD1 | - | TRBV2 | CASRFGTGDEQYF | TGTGCCAGCAGGTTTGGGACAGGGGACGAGCAGTACTTC
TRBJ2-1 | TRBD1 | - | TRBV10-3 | CAISRDRDNEQFF | TGTGCCATCAGCCGGGACAGGGACAATGAGCAGTTCTTC
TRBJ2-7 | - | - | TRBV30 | CAWSRYSSYEQYF | TGTGCCTGGAGCCGATATAGCTCCTACGAGCAGTACTTC
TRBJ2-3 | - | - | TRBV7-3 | CASSLTANTDTQYF | TGTGCCAGCAGCTTAACGGCTAACACAGATACGCAGTATTTT
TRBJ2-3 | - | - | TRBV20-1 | CSAPLADTQYF | TGCAGTGCCCCACTTGCAGATACGCAGTATTTT
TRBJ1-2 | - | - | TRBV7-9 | CASSLGSSNYGYTF | TGTGCCAGCAGCTTAGGCTCCAGTAACTATGGCTACACCTTC
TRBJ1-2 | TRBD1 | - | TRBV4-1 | CASSPGQIANYGYTF | TGCGCCAGCAGCCCGGGACAGATCGCTAACTATGGCTACACCTTC
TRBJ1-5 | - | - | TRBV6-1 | CASSESPWGNQPQHF | TGTGCCAGCAGTGAGAGTCCTTGGGGCAATCAGCCCCAGCATTTT
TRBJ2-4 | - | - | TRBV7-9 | CASSLNDASDIQYF | TGTGCCAGCAGCTTAAACGATGCGTCGGACATTCAGTACTTC
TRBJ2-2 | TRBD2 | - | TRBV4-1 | CASSSSGANTGELFF | TGCGCCAGCAGCAGTAGCGGGGCGAACACCGGGGAGCTGTTTTTT
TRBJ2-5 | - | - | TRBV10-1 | CASRPLPRDNQTQYF | TGCGCCAGCAGACCACTCCCCCGGGACAACCAGACCCAGTACTTC
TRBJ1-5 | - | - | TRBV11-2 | CASSSGLDRGNQPQHF | TGTGCCAGCAGCTCAGGACTCGACCGAGGAAATCAGCCCCAGCATTTT
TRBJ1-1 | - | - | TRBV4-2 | CASSETGSEAFF | TGTGCCAGCAGCGAGACAGGTTCTGAAGCTTTCTTT
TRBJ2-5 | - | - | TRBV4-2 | CASSQDPTDGETQYF | TGTGCCAGCAGCCAAGATCCCACAGATGGAGAGACCCAGTACTTC
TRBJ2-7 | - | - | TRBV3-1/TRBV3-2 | CASSQAGAEQYF | TGTGCCAGCAGCCAAGCTGGGGCCGAGCAGTACTTC
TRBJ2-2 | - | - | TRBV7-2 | CASSPRGTVNTGELFF | TGTGCCAGCAGCCCCCGGGGGACAGTTAACACCGGGGAGCTGTTTTTT
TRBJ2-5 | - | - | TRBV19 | CASSIGFGPGETQYF | TGTGCCAGTAGTATAGGCTTCGGCCCGGGGGAGACCCAGTACTTC
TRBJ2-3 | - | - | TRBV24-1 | CAAQGNTDTQYF | TGTGCCGCACAGGGAAACACAGATACGCAGTATTTT
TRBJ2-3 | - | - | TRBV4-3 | CASSQEIGTLESQYF | TGCGCCAGCAGCCAAGAGATAGGGACGCTAGAATCGCAGTATTTT
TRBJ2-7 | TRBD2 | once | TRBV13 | CASSTPSGSGAYEQYF | TGTGCCAGCAGTACTCCTAGCGGGAGTGGGGCCTACGAGCAGTACTTC
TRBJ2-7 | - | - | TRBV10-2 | CASSGDSYEQYF | TGCGCCAGCAGTGGCGACTCCTACGAGCAGTACTTC
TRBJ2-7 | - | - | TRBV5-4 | CASSYDKTYEQYF | TGTGCCAGCAGCTATGACAAAACCTACGAGCAGTACTTC
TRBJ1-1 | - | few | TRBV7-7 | CASSLTVNTEAFF | TGTGCTAGCAGCTTAACAGTGAACACTGAAGCTTTCTTT
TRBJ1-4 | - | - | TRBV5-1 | CASSLDSNNEKLFF | TGCGCCAGCAGCCTGGACAGCAACAATGAAAAACTGTTTTTT
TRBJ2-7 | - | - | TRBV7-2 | CASSQQGRSSYEQYF | TGTGCCAGCAGCCAACAGGGACGGAGCTCCTACGAGCAGTACTTC
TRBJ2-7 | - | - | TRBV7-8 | CASSSSGSHYEQYF | TGTGCCAGCAGCTCGTCAGGGAGTCACTACGAGCAGTACTTC